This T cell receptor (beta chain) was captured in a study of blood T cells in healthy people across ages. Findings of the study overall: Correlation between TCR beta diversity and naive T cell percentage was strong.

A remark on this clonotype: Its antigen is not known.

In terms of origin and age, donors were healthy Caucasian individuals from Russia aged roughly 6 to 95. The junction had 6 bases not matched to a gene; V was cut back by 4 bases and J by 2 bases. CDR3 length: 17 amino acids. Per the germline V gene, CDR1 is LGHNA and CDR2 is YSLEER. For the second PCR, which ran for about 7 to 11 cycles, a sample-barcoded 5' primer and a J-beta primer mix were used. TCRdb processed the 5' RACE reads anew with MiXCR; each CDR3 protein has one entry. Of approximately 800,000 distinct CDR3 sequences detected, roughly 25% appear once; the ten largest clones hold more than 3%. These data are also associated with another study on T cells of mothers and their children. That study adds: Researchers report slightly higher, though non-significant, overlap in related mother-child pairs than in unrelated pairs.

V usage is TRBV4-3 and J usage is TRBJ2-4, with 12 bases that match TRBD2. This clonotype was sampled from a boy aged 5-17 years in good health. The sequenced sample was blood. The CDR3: CASSRQLAGGPKNIQYF. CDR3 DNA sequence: TGCGCCAGCAGCCGCCAACTAGCGGGAGGCCCCAAAAACATTCAGTACTTC.